The rows below give T cell receptor beta chains drawn from one sample of a study of T cell responses to AZD1222 COVID-19 vaccine. Using immunoSEQ multiplex PCR, the repertoire was profiled, and TCRdb retains in-frame clones only, with some absent. The profile shows about 190,000 clones, 94% of them singletons. The material sequenced was peripheral blood, taken on day 0 of AZD1222 vaccination. The receptors stem from an adult in good health. CDR3s include the opening cysteine and the closing phenylalanine or tryptophan. A D gene is named only where the DNA matches it firmly.

J: TRBJ2-5; D: TRBD2; V: TRBV2; CDR3: CASSERVAGTKETQYF; DNA: TGTGCCAGCAGTGAAAGGGTAGCAGGGACTAAAGAGACCCAGTACTTC
J: TRBJ2-3; D: TRBD2; V: TRBV28; CDR3: CASRLAGSGTDTQYF; DNA: TGTGCCAGCAGATTAGCGGGATCGGGGACAGATACGCAGTATTTT
J: TRBJ1-2; D: .; V: TRBV6-5; CDR3: CASSPRGAYGYTF; DNA: TGTGCCAGCAGCCCCCGGGGGGCCTATGGCTACACCTTC
J: TRBJ1-6; D: .; V: TRBV7-2; CDR3: CASSSARAGYSYNSPLHF; DNA: TGTGCCAGCAGCTCAGCAAGGGCCGGTTACTCCTATAATTCACCCCTCCACTTT
J: TRBJ2-7; D: TRBD1; V: TRBV18; CDR3: CASSTTTGGVEQYF; DNA: TGTGCCAGCTCAACTACGACAGGGGGCGTCGAGCAGTACTTC
J: TRBJ2-1; D: TRBD2; V: TRBV7-8; CDR3: CATIRLSTSGSNEQFF; DNA: TGTGCCACCATACGGCTTTCGACTAGCGGGAGCAATGAGCAGTTCTTC
J: TRBJ1-1; D: .; V: TRBV12-3/TRBV12-4; CDR3: CASSLSTEAFF; DNA: TGTGCCAGCAGTTTAAGCACTGAAGCTTTCTTT
J: TRBJ1-6; D: .; V: TRBV7-3; CDR3: CASSSRVGNSPLHF; DNA: TGTGCCAGCAGCTCGCGGGTTGGGAATTCACCCCTCCACTTT
J: TRBJ2-4; D: TRBD1; V: TRBV7-9; CDR3: CASSRFGTATKNIQYF; DNA: TGTGCCAGCAGCCGATTTGGGACAGCCACGAAAAACATTCAGTACTTC
J: TRBJ2-5; D: TRBD1; V: TRBV12-3/TRBV12-4; CDR3: CASRATGLETQYF; DNA: TGTGCCAGCAGGGCGACAGGGTTAGAGACCCAGTACTTC
J: TRBJ1-4; D: TRBD1; V: TRBV2; CDR3: CASKGRDSYEKLFF; DNA: TGTGCCAGCAAAGGACGGGACAGTTATGAAAAACTGTTTTTT
J: TRBJ1-4; D: .; V: TRBV27; CDR3: CASSLSLRGKDIDLEKLFF; DNA: TGTGCCAGCAGTTTATCCCTCCGGGGAAAAGACATCGACCTTGAAAAACTGTTTTTT